Shown below are 13 T cell receptor beta chains from a single sample sequenced in a study of OX40 agonist ivuxolimab in advanced cancers. Measured with immunoSEQ multiplex PCR; TCRdb has only the in-frame clones, and not every one. In the table there are over 40,000 clones, almost 85% of which are singletons. Sequences were derived from CD4+ or CD8+ T cells sorted from blood, sampled in a trial of the OX40 agonist ivuxolimab. The source of these receptors is an adult with an advanced solid tumor such as melanoma, head and neck, liver or kidney cancer.

This chain links TRBV7-6 with TRBJ2-7, with D possibly TRBD2 on 5 matching bases. The CDR3 sequence is 15 residues long. Per the germline V gene, CDR1 is SGHVS and CDR2 is FNYEAQ. V lost 1 base to trimming and J lost 4 bases, with 14 bases between them. The CDR3 loop is CASSLGVGDNYEQYF. In DNA form, the CDR3 reads TGTGCCAGCAGCTTAGGTGTCGGGGATAATTACGAGCAGTACTTC.

The chain joins TRBV20-1 to TRBJ1-4; D gene unclear. Per germline, CDR1 DFQATT and CDR2 SNEGSKA (reference sequence). The CDR3 extends over 11 amino acids. V gave up 0 bases and J gave up 11 bases, with 7 bases separating them. CDR3 nucleotides: TGCAGTGCTAGAGATAATGGGAAACTGTTTTTT. Translated: CSARDNGKLFF.

V gene TRBV2 combines with J gene TRBJ2-3, with D perhaps matching TRBD2 (5 bases). With 3 bases removed from V and 2 bases from J, the gap between germline ends came to 15 bases. Germline values: CDR1 SNHLY, CDR2 FYNNEI. This CDR3 spans 16 amino acids. The CDR3, as DNA: TGTGCCAGCAGTGATGGGGTCGGCGGGCACACAGATACGCAGTATTTT. Protein product: CASSDGVGGHTDTQYF.

In this sample, this clone turned up a few times. The chain employs TRBV14 and TRBJ2-3; no clear D. Looked up from germline, CDR1 is SGHDN and CDR2 is FVKESK. Trimming stripped 4 bases from V and 7 bases from J, with 9 bases between. The CDR3 loop spans 12 amino acids. CDR3 bases: TGTGCCAGCAGCCCTTCCCCAAATACGCAGTATTTT. Its protein is CASSPSPNTQYF.

V usage is TRBV6-5 and J usage is TRBJ2-7; no reliable D call. This CDR3 comprises 14 residues. Looked up from germline, CDR1 is MNHEY and CDR2 is SVGAGI. Trimming left V 2 bases short and J 0 bases short, with 8 bases between. The CDR3 sequence: CASSYRRSSYEQYF. DNA of the CDR3: TGTGCCAGCAGTTACCGACGCAGCTCCTACGAGCAGTACTTC.

This clone was counted once. The chain couples TRBV7-3 to TRBJ2-2; D is tentatively TRBD1 or TRBD2 (6 bases each). There are 16 residues in the CDR3. Germline CDR1 is SGHTA and CDR2 is FQGTGA. V was pared by 3 bases and J by 1 base, with 12 bases between. CDR3 loop: CASSFTGRGNTGELFF. Written as DNA, the CDR3 is TGTGCCAGCAGCTTCACAGGGCGGGGGAACACCGGGGAGCTGTTTTTT.

This chain links TRBV7-2 with TRBJ2-5; TRBD1 matches 7 bases. The end of the DNA aligns better with TRBJ2-7, so the J call may be wrong. The germline CDR1 and CDR2 sequences are SGHTA and FQGNSA. This CDR3 contains 15 residues. CDR3 sequence: CASSRNPGQYYEQYF. The CDR3 bases are TGTGCCAGCAGCCGGAACCCGGGACAGTACTACGAGCAGTACTTC.

The genes are TRBV5-1 and TRBJ2-2, with D possibly matching TRBD2 (6 bases). The CDR3 totals 17 residues. Germline V gene data show CDR1 as SGHRS and CDR2 as YFSETQ. Between the trimmed V and J ends, which lost 0 bases and 4 bases, there was a span of 16 bases. As DNA, the CDR3 is TGCGCCAGCAGCTTGGTGCGAGGGAGGCCAACCACCGGGGAGCTGTTTTTT. This translates into CASSLVRGRPTTGELFF.

This chain uses TRBV7-2 with TRBJ2-4; weak D call: TRBD1 (6 bases). Trimming took off 2 bases at V and 13 bases at J, with 27 bases between the two ends. CDR3 size: 17 residues. Germline V lookup: CDR1 SGHTA, CDR2 FQGNSA. The CDR3 DNA reads TGTGCCAGCAGCTTATTTTTAGGGCAGGGGCTCTTTGAGTCACAGTACTTC. This codes for CASSLFLGQGLFESQYF.

The J gene is TRBJ2-5, the V gene TRBV11-2; weak D call: TRBD2 (6 bases). The assigned J gene may be wrong: the sequence end matches TRBJ2-7 better. In germline, CDR1 is SGHAT, CDR2 FQNNGV. The CDR3 has 16 residues. The CDR3 reads CASRSPRDSPPYEQYF. CDR3 DNA: TGTGCCAGCAGGTCACCCCGGGACTCGCCTCCCTACGAGCAGTACTTC.

The sample holds one count of this clone. The rearrangement uses TRBV6-5 and TRBJ1-3; no clear D. The CDR3 consists of 15 residues. Germline CDR1 is MNHEY and CDR2 is SVGAGI. V dropped 4 bases and J dropped 0 bases, with 10 bases sitting between them. The CDR3 region is CASSLVGPSGNTIYF. The CDR3 coding sequence is TGTGCCAGCAGTTTGGTTGGGCCCTCTGGAAACACCATATATTTT.

The chain joins TRBV2 to TRBJ2-3, with D possibly TRBD1 on 6 matching bases. V was pared by 6 bases and J by 0 bases, with 10 bases between. Germline V CDR1 and CDR2: SNHLY, FYNNEI. This CDR3 is 14 amino acids long. CDR3 nucleotide sequence: TGTGCCAGCAGCCCGGACAGTAGCACAGATACGCAGTATTTT. It is translated as CASSPDSSTDTQYF.

The rearrangement joins TRBV7-9 to TRBJ2-1, with D possibly TRBD2 on 5 matching bases. V lost 3 bases and J lost 6, with 12 bases in between. This CDR3 region has 14 residues. CDR1 is SEHNR, CDR2 FQNEAQ, per germline (reference sequence). This CDR3 is CASSLSLGVNEQFF. CDR3 sequence (DNA): TGTGCCAGCAGCTTGTCTTTGGGAGTCAATGAGCAGTTCTTC.